This T cell receptor beta chain comes out of a study of blood T cell repertoires in COVID-19. Across the study: COVID-19 samples, acute and convalescent, were from the United States, Italy and Spain.

Per the original methods: Reference gene primer amplification in the assay estimated nucleated cell counts. Repertoires were generated with immunoSEQ multiplex PCR, while TCRdb's copy carries only in-frame clones and drops some. V and J calls and clone size come straight from that table; D and trimming were deduced from the DNA. This table holds about 120,000 clones, around four fifths found once. V was clipped by 0 bases and J by 2 bases; unmatched bases: 10. Germline loops: CDR1 SGHDT, CDR2 YYEEEE. The CDR3 runs to 18 residues. V usage is TRBV5-6 and J usage is TRBJ2-2; 7 bases are a match to TRBD1. The sample was peripheral blood. This receptor was obtained from a human donor in a cohort sampled during active COVID-19. CDR3 bases: TGTGCCAGCAGCTTGGAATGGCTTTACAGGGGTAACACCGGGGAGCTGTTTTTT. This translates into CASSLEWLYRGNTGELFF.